A single sample is the source of the 18 T cell receptor beta chains below, sequenced in a study of CD8 T cells in ankylosing spondylitis. TCRdb reprocessed the 5' RACE reads with MiXCR, giving one entry per CDR3 protein. The data show 250,000 to 400,000 distinct CDR3 sequences, with more than 9% seen just once and 8% to 9.5% held by the top ten. The sample taken for sequencing was blood, either unsorted or a sorted T cell fraction (not recorded which). The receptor source for this set is a female donor with ankylosing spondylitis or in good health (not recorded which).

This clonotype was found a few times. The rearrangement uses TRBV7-2 and TRBJ2-2; the match to TRBD2 covers 10 bases. This CDR3 has 17 residues. Germline-derived CDR1 and CDR2 are SGHTA and FQGNSA. V was pared by 1 base and J by 7 bases, with 9 bases of the junction left unmatched. CDR3 nucleotides: TGTGCCAGCAGCTTAGGAGGACTAGCGGTTCGGTACGGGGAGCTGTTTTTT. Translated, it gives CASSLGGLAVRYGELFF.

This clonotype was detected ten times or more. This sequence joins TRBV5-1 and TRBJ2-1; a weak D match, TRBD2 (6 bases). CDR1 and CDR2 from the germline V gene are SGHRS and YFSETQ. The V end was cut by 4 bases, the J end by 0 bases, with 11 bases between. CDR3 length: 15 amino acids. CDR3 DNA sequence: TGCGCCAGCAGCGGGGACGGGAGCTCCTACAATGAGCAGTTCTTC. It encodes CASSGDGSSYNEQFF.

The chain links TRBV30 to TRBJ2-7, with no clear D. The V end lost 0 bases, the J end lost 6 bases, and 9 bases lay between the germline ends. CDR1 is GTSNPN, CDR2 SVGIG, per germline (reference sequence). CDR3 length: 12 residues. CDR3 DNA: TGTGCCTGGAGTGTACTAAGTCGCGAGCAGTACTTC. This sequence encodes CAWSVLSREQYF.

The chain employs TRBV28 and TRBJ2-3; D might be TRBD2 (6 bases). CDR3 length: 15 amino acids. Germline V gene lookup returns CDR1 MDHEN and CDR2 SYDVKM. V lost 7 bases and J 3 bases, leaving 17 bases between the germline ends. The CDR3 protein is CASTPGGVVTDTQYF. The CDR3 nucleotides read TGTGCCAGCACTCCCGGGGGAGTGGTAACAGATACGCAGTATTTT.

This clonotype was detected ten times or more. V is TRBV12-3 or TRBV12-4 and J is TRBJ1-5; tentative D call: TRBD1 (5 bases). The length of the CDR3 is 13 residues. The V end was cut by 7 bases, the J end by 7 bases, with 14 bases between. The CDR3 coding sequence is TGTGCCAGCACCACCGCAAAGGGGCAGCCCCAGCATTTT. Translation: CASTTAKGQPQHF.

In its sample, this clonotype was seen many times. CDR3 amino acids: CASTTGRTGVAGQPQHF. CDR3 coding DNA: TGTGCCAGCACGACCGGGCGGACAGGGGTTGCCGGTCAGCCCCAGCATTTT. The chain uses TRBV28 and TRBJ1-5; 9 bases map to TRBD1. Germline V gene data show CDR1 as MDHEN and CDR2 as SYDVKM. CDR3 length equals 17 residues. V shed 7 bases, J shed 6 bases, and the junction held 16 bases outside the gene matches. The variable domain in full, completed from reference TRBV28 and TRBJ1-5, reads DVKVTQSSRYLVKRTGEKVFLECVQDMDHENMFWYRQDPGLGLRLIYFSYDVKMKEKGDIPEGYSVSREKKERFSLILESASTNQTSMYLCASTTGRTGVAGQPQHFGDGTRLSIL.

The V and J genes are TRBV20-1 and TRBJ1-2, with D uncertain. The CDR3 spans 11 residues. The germline V and J ends were trimmed by 4 bases and 7 bases, with 10 bases remaining between them. Germline CDR1 DFQATT, CDR2 SNEGSKA (reference sequence). The CDR3 loop reads CSAKLMGGYTF. CDR3 nucleotide sequence: TGCAGTGCTAAACTGATGGGTGGCTACACCTTC.

In this sample, this clonotype turned up a few times. The chain employs TRBV27 and TRBJ2-7, with D uncertain. Germline V gene lookup returns CDR1 MNHEY and CDR2 SMNVEV (reference sequence). The length of the CDR3 is 13 residues. V dropped 5 bases and J dropped 3 bases, with 11 bases sitting between them. The CDR3: CASSLPPYYEQYF. DNA for the CDR3: TGTGCCAGCAGTCTTCCCCCATACTACGAGCAGTACTTC.

This clonotype has only a few counts. The chain joins TRBV28 to TRBJ2-5, with unresolved D. The CDR3 is 12 residues long. The V end lost 6 bases, the J end lost 6 bases, and 11 bases lay between the germline ends. CDR1 is MDHEN, CDR2 SYDVKM, per germline. The CDR3 coding sequence is TGTGCCAGCAGGAGCCCCGTGAAGACCCAGTACTTC. Amino acid sequence: CASRSPVKTQYF.

This clonotype was seen repeatedly, ten times or more. This rearrangement joins TRBV6-5 to TRBJ2-7, with a tentative D call TRBD1 (5 bases). Germline CDR1 MNHEY, CDR2 SVGAGI. The ends were cut back, 6 bases at V and 5 bases at J, with 8 bases in the middle. The CDR3 contains 11 residues. In nucleotides, the CDR3 is TGTGCCAGCAGACAGGTTGACGAGCAGTACTTC. It yields the protein CASRQVDEQYF.

In its sample, this clonotype was seen many times. This sequence joins TRBV20-1 and TRBJ2-1; D is perhaps TRBD1 (6 bases). V was shortened by 0 bases and J by 0 bases, with 21 bases between the two germline ends. Germline values: CDR1 DFQATT, CDR2 SNEGSKA (reference sequence). The CDR3 covers 19 residues. CDR3 nucleotides: TGCAGTGCTAGAGACACCCACCCTGCAGGGGCTAGCTCCTACAATGAGCAGTTCTTC. Amino acid sequence: CSARDTHPAGASSYNEQFF.

The V call is TRBV3-1, the J call TRBJ1-1; D may be TRBD1 (5 bases). The CDR3 covers 13 residues. The germline gives CDR1 LGHDT, CDR2 YNNKEL (reference sequence). V dropped 2 bases and J dropped 10 bases, with 14 bases sitting between them. CDR3 coding DNA: TGTGCCAGCAGCCAACTCAACGGGAGGGGAGCTTTCTTT. Its translation: CASSQLNGRGAFF.

The genes are TRBV20-1 and TRBJ2-1; D possibly matches TRBD1 or TRBD2 (6 bases each). Germline CDR1 DFQATT, CDR2 SNEGSKA (reference sequence). This CDR3 region has 15 residues. The germline V and J ends were trimmed by 1 base and 9 bases, with 19 bases remaining between them. The chain's CDR3 is CSARGGRRAGGEQFF. The CDR3 nucleotides are TGCAGTGCTAGAGGGGGGCGGCGGGCCGGGGGTGAGCAGTTCTTC.

This clonotype has more than one count but fewer than ten. The V call is TRBV10-3, the J call TRBJ1-5; D ambiguous. Germline V gene sequence: CDR1 ENHRY, CDR2 SYGVKD. The CDR3 is 13 amino acids. Trimming pared 3 bases from V and 13 bases from J, leaving 16 bases between. Here the CDR3 reads CAISEKPMDLQHF. In DNA form, the CDR3 reads TGTGCCATCAGTGAAAAGCCGATGGATCTACAGCATTTT.

This chain uses TRBV20-1 with TRBJ1-4, with TRBD1 identical over 7 bases. J was trimmed by 7 bases and V by 7 bases; bases with no gene match: 9. Germline CDR1 is DFQATT and CDR2 is SNEGSKA (reference sequence). This CDR3 is built from 13 residues. CDR3 loop: CSVQAQGGEKLFF. The CDR3 bases are TGCAGTGTCCAGGCGCAGGGGGGTGAAAAACTGTTTTTT.

V gene TRBV27 combines with J gene TRBJ2-1, with D perhaps matching TRBD1 or TRBD2 (5 bases each). CDR1 and CDR2 from the germline V gene are MNHEY and SMNVEV (reference sequence). This CDR3 has 14 amino acids. The ends were cut back, 6 bases at V and 5 bases at J, with 14 bases in the middle. CDR3 amino acids: CASSRTGANNEQFF. For the CDR3, the DNA is TGTGCCAGCAGCCGGACCGGGGCTAACAATGAGCAGTTCTTC.

This clonotype was seen ten or more times. A junction end diverges from the germline sequence, so it may reflect a read error. The chain couples TRBV20-1 to TRBJ2-5, with D perhaps TRBD2 (5 bases). The CDR3 has 13 amino acids. In germline, CDR1 is DFQATT, CDR2 SNEGSKA (reference sequence). CDR3 protein: CSARADVQETQYF. For the CDR3, the DNA is TGCAGTGCCAGAGCGGATGTACAAGAGACCCAGTACTTC.

This clonotype has at least ten counts. The chain employs TRBV20-1 and TRBJ1-4; D not certain. CDR1 is DFQATT, CDR2 SNEGSKA, per germline (reference sequence). Trimming removed 3 bases from V and 4 bases from J, with 9 bases in between. The CDR3 is 13 residues long. The CDR3 loop is CSARKQLNEKLFF. As DNA, the CDR3 is TGCAGTGCTAGGAAGCAGCTTAATGAAAAACTGTTTTTT.